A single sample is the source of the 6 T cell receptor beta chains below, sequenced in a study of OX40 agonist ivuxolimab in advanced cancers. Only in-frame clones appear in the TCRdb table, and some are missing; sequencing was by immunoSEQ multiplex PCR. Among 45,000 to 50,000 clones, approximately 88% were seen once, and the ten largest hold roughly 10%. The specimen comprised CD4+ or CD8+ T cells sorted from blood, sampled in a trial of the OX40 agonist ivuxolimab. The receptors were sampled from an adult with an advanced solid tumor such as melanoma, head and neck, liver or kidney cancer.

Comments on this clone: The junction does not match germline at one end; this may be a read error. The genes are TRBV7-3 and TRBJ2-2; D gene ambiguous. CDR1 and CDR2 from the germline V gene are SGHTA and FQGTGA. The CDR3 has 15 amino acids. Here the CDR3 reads CASSLTAPYTGELFF. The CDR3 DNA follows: TGTGCCAGCAGTTTAACAGCACCATACACCGGGGAGCTGTTTTTT.

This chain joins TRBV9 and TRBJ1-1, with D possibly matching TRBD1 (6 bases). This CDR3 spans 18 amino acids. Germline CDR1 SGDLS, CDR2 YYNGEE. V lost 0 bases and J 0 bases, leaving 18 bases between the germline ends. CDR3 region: CASSVAPGQLFMNTEAFF. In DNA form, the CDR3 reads TGTGCCAGCAGCGTAGCCCCTGGACAGTTATTTATGAACACTGAAGCTTTCTTT. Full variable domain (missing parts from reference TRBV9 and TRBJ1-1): DSGVTQTPKHLITATGQRVTLRCSPRSGDLSVYWYQQSLDQGLQFLIQYYNGEERAKGNILERFSAQQFPDLHSELNLSSLELGDSALYFCASSVAPGQLFMNTEAFFGQGTRLTVV.

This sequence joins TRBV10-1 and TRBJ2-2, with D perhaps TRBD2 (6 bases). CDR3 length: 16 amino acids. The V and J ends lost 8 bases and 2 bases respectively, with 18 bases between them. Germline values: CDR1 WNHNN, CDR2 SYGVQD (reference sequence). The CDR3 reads CASGFRGTFNTGELFF. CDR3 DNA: TGCGCCAGCGGATTCCGGGGGACCTTCAACACCGGGGAGCTGTTTTTT.

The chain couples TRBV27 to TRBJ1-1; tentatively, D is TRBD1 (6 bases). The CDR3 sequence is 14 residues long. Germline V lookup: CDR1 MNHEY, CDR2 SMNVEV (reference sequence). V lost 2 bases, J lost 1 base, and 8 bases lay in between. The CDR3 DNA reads TGTGCCAGCAGTTTAGGACAGAGGAACACTGAAGCTTTCTTT. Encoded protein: CASSLGQRNTEAFF.

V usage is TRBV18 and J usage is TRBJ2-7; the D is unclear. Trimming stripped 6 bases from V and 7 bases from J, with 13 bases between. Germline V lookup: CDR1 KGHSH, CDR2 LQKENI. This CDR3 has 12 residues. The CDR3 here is CASSPIGWEQYF. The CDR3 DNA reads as TGTGCCAGCTCCCCGATAGGTTGGGAGCAGTACTTC.

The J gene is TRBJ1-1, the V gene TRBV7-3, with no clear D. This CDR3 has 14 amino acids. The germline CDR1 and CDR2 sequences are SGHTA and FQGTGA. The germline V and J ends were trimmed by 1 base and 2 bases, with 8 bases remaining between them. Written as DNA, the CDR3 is TGTGCCAGCAGCTTAAAATGGGTTAACACTGAAGCTTTCTTT. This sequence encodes CASSLKWVNTEAFF.